Listed here are 22 T cell receptor beta chains from one sample, sequenced in a study of shared clonotypes between healthy human individuals. Profiling relied on immunoSEQ multiplex PCR, and the TCRdb table lists in-frame clones only, not all of them. The sample consists of a few hundred thousand clones, roughly 79% of them appearing once. What was sequenced was PBMCs. These receptors were obtained from a woman aged 40-49 years in good health. Some clones in this sample may be carry-over from other donors' samples.

The chain recombines TRBV7-3 with TRBJ2-1, with TRBD2 matching 8 bases. The CDR3 sequence is 15 residues long. Losses at the gene ends were 1 base for V and 6 bases for J; bases not matched to a gene: 5. The germline CDR1 and CDR2 sequences are SGHTA and FQGTGA. The CDR3 region has the DNA TGTGCCAGCAGCTTAAGTCCGGGAGGGGGCAATGAGCAGTTCTTC. Protein: CASSLSPGGGNEQFF.

In its sample, this clone was seen once. J is TRBJ1-2 and V is TRBV5-1; 7 bases agree with TRBD1. Losses at the gene ends were 0 bases for V and 5 bases for J; bases not matched to a gene: 4. The V gene's germline CDR1 is SGHRS and CDR2 YFSETQ. The CDR3 is made up of 14 amino acids. CDR3 DNA: TGCGCCAGCAGCTTGGCGACAGGGAGGTATGGCTACACCTTC. Translation gives CASSLATGRYGYTF. Looking up the rest from reference TRBV5-1 and TRBJ1-2 gives the full variable domain: KAGVTQTPRYLIKTRGQQVTLSCSPISGHRSVSWYQQTPGQGLQFLFEYFSETQRNKGNFPGRFSGRQFSNSRSEMNVSTLELGDSALYLCASSLATGRYGYTFGSGTRLTVV.

This clone was seen only a few times. This chain links TRBV11-2 with TRBJ1-2; TRBD1 matches 8 bases. After removal of 3 bases from V and 8 bases from J, the junction contained 11 bases not matched to a gene. Germline V gives CDR1 SGHAT, CDR2 FQNNGV. The CDR3 sequence is 15 residues long. The CDR3 bases are TGTGCCAGCAGCTTGATCGGACAGGGACCGGGGGGCTACACCTTC. It yields the protein CASSLIGQGPGGYTF.

V is TRBV30 and J is TRBJ1-1; weak D call: TRBD1 (6 bases). Trimming removed 1 base from V and 4 bases from J, with 10 bases in between. Germline CDR1 reads GTSNPN; CDR2 reads SVGIG (reference sequence). This CDR3 contains 13 residues. CDR3 loop: CAWSEVRGTEAFF. The CDR3, as DNA: TGTGCCTGGAGTGAAGTCAGGGGCACTGAAGCTTTCTTT.

This chain connects TRBV9 to TRBJ2-1; 7 bases fit TRBD2. The CDR3 length is 15 residues. V dropped 3 bases and J dropped 2; count of bases not matched to a gene: 5. Germline V gives CDR1 SGDLS, CDR2 YYNGEE. CDR3 DNA: TGTGCCAGCAGCGCCTCCACTAGCGCCTACAATGAGCAGTTCTTC. Protein sequence: CASSASTSAYNEQFF.

On this clone: A much larger clone differs by one base, so this may be a read error. The CDR3 here is CASSERQGSNTEAFF. In DNA, the CDR3 is TGCGCCAGCAGCGAACGACAGGGGTCGAACACTGAAGCTTTCTTT. The V call is TRBV5-1, the J call TRBJ1-1; TRBD1 matches at 8 bases. The CDR3 runs 15 residues. The trim removed 4 bases at V and 1 base at J, leaving 6 bases unmatched. Germline loops: CDR1 SGHRS, CDR2 YFSETQ.

This chain joins TRBV7-2 and TRBJ1-1; no firm D call. Trimming removed 2 bases at V and 1 base at J, with 8 bases between. The CDR3 contains 14 residues. Germline assignment: CDR1 SGHTA and CDR2 FQGNSA. The CDR3 DNA follows: TGTGCCAGCAGCTTACCCACACGGAACACTGAAGCTTTCTTT. Its protein is CASSLPTRNTEAFF.

In the case of this clone: Germline is not matched at one junction end, which may reflect a read error. The chain employs TRBV11-2 and TRBJ2-2; the match to TRBD2 covers 7 bases. CDR1 and CDR2 from the germline V gene are SGHAT and FQNNGV. This CDR3 has 15 amino acids. The CDR3 nucleotides are TGTGTCAGCAGGGTCGCGGGGGAGGTCGGCGGGGAGCTGTTTTTT. It encodes CVSRVAGEVGGELFF.

On this clone: A far larger clone is one nucleotide away, so this likely arose from a read error. Other DNA variants within this sample encode the same CDR3. The chain carries TRBV4-1 and TRBJ2-2; D is undetermined. CDR3 length: 17 amino acids. V was pared by 0 bases and J by 4 bases, with 15 bases between. CDR1 is MGHRA and CDR2 is YSYEKL in the germline V gene. CDR3 bases: TGCGCCAGCAGCCAAGAGGTTCGGGTAGGGTTCACCGGGGAGCTGTTTTTT. It codes for CASSQEVRVGFTGELFF.

The J gene is TRBJ1-5, the V gene TRBV28, with D perhaps TRBD1 (6 bases). The germline V gene has CDR1 MDHEN and CDR2 SYDVKM. This CDR3 contains 15 residues. V was shortened by 2 bases and J by 5 bases, with 13 bases between the two germline ends. The CDR3 DNA reads as TGTGCCAGCAGTTTAATGCCCGGGACATATCAGCCCCAGCATTTT. It yields the protein CASSLMPGTYQPQHF. The variable domain in full, completed from reference TRBV28 and TRBJ1-5, reads DVKVTQSSRYLVKRTGEKVFLECVQDMDHENMFWYRQDPGLGLRLIYFSYDVKMKEKGDIPEGYSVSREKKERFSLILESASTNQTSMYLCASSLMPGTYQPQHFGDGTRLSIL.

The genes are TRBV2 and TRBJ2-5, with TRBD1 matching 8 bases. The J call may not be correct, given that the DNA end is closer to TRBJ2-7. The CDR3 sequence is 16 residues long. Germline V gene lookup returns CDR1 SNHLY and CDR2 FYNNEI. The chain's CDR3 is CASSFTLTGANYEQYF. In DNA form, the CDR3 reads TGTGCCAGCAGTTTCACTTTGACAGGGGCGAATTACGAGCAGTACTTC.

This clone was counted a single time. The chain uses TRBV25-1 and TRBJ1-2; no definite D call. Germline V lookup: CDR1 MGHDK, CDR2 SYGVNS. The ends were cut back, 4 bases at V and 8 bases at J, with 17 bases in the middle. The CDR3 is 14 residues long. The CDR3 nucleotides read TGTGCCAGCAGTGCCACGGGCTACGCTGGGGGCTACACCTTC. Translated, it gives CASSATGYAGGYTF.

This chain joins TRBV2 and TRBJ1-1; tentatively, D is TRBD1 (5 bases). Germline V gene lookup returns CDR1 SNHLY and CDR2 FYNNEI. The CDR3 spans 13 residues. The V end was cut by 8 bases, the J end by 8 bases, with 18 bases between. The CDR3 nucleotides are TGTGCCAGCCGGGGCTTTTCTAAGTTAGAAGCTTTCTTT. Amino acid sequence: CASRGFSKLEAFF. Full variable domain (missing parts from reference TRBV2 and TRBJ1-1): EPEVTQTPSHQVTQMGQEVILRCVPISNHLYFYWYRQILGQKVEFLVSFYNNEISEKSEIFDDQFSVERPDGSNFTLKIRSTKLEDSAMYFCASRGFSKLEAFFGQGTRLTVV.

V and J are TRBV9 and TRBJ2-1; D is possibly TRBD2 (6 bases). The V and J ends lost 6 bases and 9 bases respectively, with 16 bases between them. From germline, CDR1 is SGDLS and CDR2 YYNGEE. This CDR3 is built from 13 residues. The CDR3 DNA reads as TGTGCCAGCACCCTGGGCGGGATAGGTGAGCAGTTCTTC. Translating it yields CASTLGGIGEQFF. Combining the CDR3 with reference TRBV9 and TRBJ2-1 gives the whole variable domain DSGVTQTPKHLITATGQRVTLRCSPRSGDLSVYWYQQSLDQGLQFLIQYYNGEERAKGNILERFSAQQFPDLHSELNLSSLELGDSALYFCASTLGGIGEQFFGPGTRLTVL.

This clone appeared many times. In the same sample, other DNA sequences code for this CDR3. The chain carries TRBV5-1 and TRBJ2-2, with unresolved D. Germline CDR1 is SGHRS and CDR2 is YFSETQ. The V end lost 2 bases, the J end lost 3 bases, and 11 bases lay between the germline ends. This CDR3 has 15 residues. In nucleotides, the CDR3 is TGCGCCAGCAGCTTCGAAACTTCCGACACCGGGGAGCTGTTTTTT. Translated, it gives CASSFETSDTGELFF.

This clone has just a few counts. This chain joins TRBV2 and TRBJ2-7; 10 bases are shared with TRBD2. Germline V gene sequence: CDR1 SNHLY, CDR2 FYNNEI. The CDR3 has 13 amino acids. Germline trimming cut 8 bases from V and 9 bases from J; bases unmatched to any gene: 10. The CDR3 bases are TGTGCCAGCCGTTTGAGCGGGAGGGCCGGGCAGTACTTC. Translated: CASRLSGRAGQYF.

The V gene is TRBV18, the J gene TRBJ2-7; possible D gene TRBD1, 6 bases. This CDR3 region has 14 residues. V shed 3 bases and J shed 3 bases, with 12 bases lying between them. Germline assignment: CDR1 KGHSH and CDR2 LQKENI. The CDR3 reads CASSPRQAYYEQYF. For the CDR3, the DNA is TGTGCCAGCTCACCGAGACAGGCCTACTACGAGCAGTACTTC.

The chain is built from TRBV5-6 and TRBJ2-1; D perhaps matches TRBD2 (6 bases). This CDR3 spans 17 amino acids. Germline V gene lookup returns CDR1 SGHDT and CDR2 YYEEEE. The V end lost 0 bases, the J end lost 3 bases, and 16 bases lay between the germline ends. Written as DNA, the CDR3 is TGTGCCAGCAGCTTGGCGAAGGGAGGTACTCTCTACAATGAGCAGTTCTTC. Protein product: CASSLAKGGTLYNEQFF. Looking up the rest from reference TRBV5-6 and TRBJ2-1 gives the full variable domain: DAGVTQSPTHLIKTRGQQVTLRCSPKSGHDTVSWYQQALGQGPQFIFQYYEEEERQRGNFPDRFSGHQFPNYSSELNVNALLLGDSALYLCASSLAKGGTLYNEQFFGPGTRLTVL.

This rearrangement joins TRBV9 to TRBJ1-2; 8 bases agree with TRBD1. The junction had 6 bases not matched to a gene; V was cut back by 4 bases and J by 4 bases. Looked up from germline, CDR1 is SGDLS and CDR2 is YYNGEE. The CDR3 consists of 14 residues. This CDR3 reads CASSLGTGSYGYTF. The CDR3 coding sequence is TGTGCCAGCAGCCTTGGGACAGGATCCTATGGCTACACCTTC.

V is TRBV6-1 and J is TRBJ1-2; D is undetermined. The CDR3 consists of 13 residues. Germline lookup yields CDR1 MNHNS and CDR2 SASEGT. V lost 0 bases to trimming and J lost 5 bases, with 7 bases between them. CDR3 in amino acids: CASSEARGYGYTF. For the CDR3, the DNA is TGTGCCAGCAGTGAAGCCCGGGGTTATGGCTACACCTTC.

This clone came up a few times. The chain links TRBV18 to TRBJ2-4; 7 bases map to TRBD1. CDR3 size: 15 residues. J gave up 5 bases and V 2 bases, and 6 bases lay outside the gene matches. In germline, CDR1 is KGHSH, CDR2 LQKENI. CDR3 sequence reads: CASSPSWDSENIQYF. DNA of the CDR3: TGTGCCAGCTCACCATCTTGGGACAGTGAAAACATTCAGTACTTC.

This clone came up once. The V gene is TRBV10-3, the J gene TRBJ2-5; 7 bases line up with TRBD2. Germline V gene data show CDR1 as ENHRY and CDR2 as SYGVKD. The CDR3 has 16 residues. Unmatched junction bases numbered 9, after V lost 3 bases and J lost 2 bases. In DNA, the CDR3 is TGTGCCATCAGTGAATCCAGCGGGGCGGGGCAAGAGACCCAGTACTTC. Encoded protein: CAISESSGAGQETQYF.